The 25 T cell receptor beta chains reported below all come from one sample, sequenced in a study of T cell responses to AZD1222 COVID-19 vaccine. Measured with immunoSEQ multiplex PCR; TCRdb has only the in-frame clones, and not every one. The data show around 90,000 clones, around 90% seen once. The sequences come from peripheral blood, collected on day 0 of MenACWY control vaccination. The receptors derive from an adult in good health.

V gene TRBV16 combines with J gene TRBJ1-5; D remains ambiguous. The CDR3 spans 15 residues. The V and J ends lost 0 bases and 3 bases respectively, with 9 bases between them. Germline CDR1 reads KGHSY; CDR2 reads FQNENV. CDR3 protein: CASSQSGGPNQPQHF. The CDR3 DNA sequence: TGTGCCAGCAGCCAATCGGGTGGGCCCAATCAGCCCCAGCATTTT. Looking up the rest from reference TRBV16 and TRBJ1-5 gives the full variable domain: GEEVAQTPKHLVRGEGQKAKLYCAPIKGHSYVFWYQQVLKNEFKFLISFQNENVFDETGMPKERFSAKCLPNSPCSLEIQATKLEDSAVYFCASSQSGGPNQPQHFGDGTRLSIL.

V and J are TRBV7-3 and TRBJ2-3; perhaps TRBD2 as D (5 bases). Looked up from germline, CDR1 is SGHTA and CDR2 is FQGTGA. V lost 4 bases, J lost 6 bases, and 11 bases lay in between. This CDR3 comprises 13 residues. This chain's CDR3 is CASSSQREDTQYF. In nucleotides, the CDR3 is TGTGCCAGCAGCTCACAGAGGGAGGATACGCAGTATTTT.

CDR3 amino acids: CASSLQGWFSPLHF. The CDR3 DNA sequence: TGTGCCAGCAGTTTACAGGGGTGGTTTTCACCCCTCCACTTT. This sequence joins TRBV28 and TRBJ1-6; possible D gene TRBD1, 6 bases. Germline V CDR1 and CDR2: MDHEN, SYDVKM. V lost 2 bases to trimming and J lost 9 bases, with 11 bases between them. The CDR3 spans 14 residues.

The chain is built from TRBV19 and TRBJ2-6, with no clear D. Trimming removed 1 base from V and 1 base from J, with 20 bases in between. This CDR3 region has 20 residues. The germline V gene has CDR1 LNHDA and CDR2 SQIVND (reference sequence). CDR3 sequence: CASSIVPGSHLGSGANVLTF. CDR3 sequence (DNA): TGTGCCAGTAGTATAGTCCCGGGCAGCCACCTCGGTTCTGGGGCCAACGTCCTGACTTTC.

The CDR3 reads CASSLGGLAGDYEQYF. DNA of the CDR3: TGTGCCAGCAGCTTAGGGGGGCTAGCGGGGGACTACGAGCAGTACTTC. This chain connects TRBV5-4 to TRBJ2-7; 10 nucleotides match TRBD2. CDR3 length equals 16 residues. After removal of 2 bases from V and 3 bases from J, the junction contained 8 bases not matched to a gene. CDR1 and CDR2 (germline): SGHNT, YYREEE (reference sequence). The full variable domain, in which reference TRBV5-4 and TRBJ2-7 provide the parts outside the CDR3, is ETGVTQSPTHLIKTRGQQVTLRCSSQSGHNTVSWYQQALGQGPQFIFQYYREEENGRGNFPPRFSGLQFPNYSSELNVNALELDDSALYLCASSLGGLAGDYEQYFGPGTRLTVT.

The chain uses TRBV24-1 and TRBJ1-1; TRBD1 is a possible D gene (6 bases). V was pared by 9 bases and J by 3 bases, with 13 bases between. Germline V gene lookup returns CDR1 KGHDR and CDR2 SFDVKD. CDR3 length: 13 amino acids. The chain's CDR3 is CATGTGADTEAFF. The CDR3 coding sequence is TGTGCCACCGGCACGGGGGCTGACACTGAAGCTTTCTTT.

CDR3 amino acids: CASSTKQGSYTEAFF. CDR3 nucleotide sequence: TGCGCCAGCAGCACAAAACAGGGGTCCTACACTGAAGCTTTCTTT. The gene calls are TRBV5-1 and TRBJ1-1; 7 bases are shared with TRBD1. V was clipped by 4 bases and J by 3 bases; unmatched bases: 9. The CDR3 sequence is 15 residues long. CDR1 SGHRS and CDR2 YFSETQ come from the germline V gene.

The chain recombines TRBV4-3 with TRBJ2-3; D is possibly TRBD2 (7 bases). This CDR3 spans 15 amino acids. The germline CDR1 and CDR2 sequences are LGHNA and YSLEER. Trimming removed 8 bases from V and 0 bases from J, with 15 bases in between. CDR3 DNA sequence: TGCGCCAGCGGAACGGGGGGCCCGAGCACAGATACGCAGTATTTT. This gives the protein CASGTGGPSTDTQYF.

J is TRBJ2-1 and V is TRBV20-1, with TRBD2 as a possible D gene (6 bases). Per germline, CDR1 DFQATT and CDR2 SNEGSKA (reference sequence). The CDR3 extends over 10 amino acids. CDR3 loop: CSGGNNEQFF. Here the CDR3 DNA reads TGCAGCGGGGGAAACAATGAGCAGTTCTTC.

The chain joins TRBV6-5 to TRBJ2-7; weak D call: TRBD1 (6 bases). Trimming shortened V by 6 bases and J by 3 bases, and 15 bases separated the two germline ends. Germline values: CDR1 MNHEY, CDR2 SVGAGI. The CDR3 has 14 residues. CDR3 protein: CASRKGVASYEQYF. CDR3 DNA sequence: TGTGCCAGCAGAAAGGGGGTAGCCAGCTACGAGCAGTACTTC.

The chain is built from TRBV7-6 and TRBJ1-2, with D perhaps matching TRBD1 (5 bases). The germline gives CDR1 SGHVS, CDR2 FNYEAQ. The CDR3 extends over 16 amino acids. Trimming cost V 1 base and J 3 bases, with 15 bases left between them. For the CDR3, the DNA is TGTGCCAGCAGCTTAGGGCAGGGAACGTGGGACTATGGCTACACCTTC. It specifies CASSLGQGTWDYGYTF.

The V and J genes are TRBV28 and TRBJ1-1; TRBD1 aligns across 10 bases. With V trimmed by 3 bases and J by 4 bases, 8 bases remained unmatched. The CDR3 runs to 16 residues. Germline loops: CDR1 MDHEN, CDR2 SYDVKM. The DNA for the CDR3 is TGTGCCAGCAGTTTCCGGGACAGGGGTCTGGGCACTGAAGCTTTCTTT. Protein product: CASSFRDRGLGTEAFF. Full variable domain (remainder filled in from reference TRBV28 and TRBJ1-1): DVKVTQSSRYLVKRTGEKVFLECVQDMDHENMFWYRQDPGLGLRLIYFSYDVKMKEKGDIPEGYSVSREKKERFSLILESASTNQTSMYLCASSFRDRGLGTEAFFGQGTRLTVV.

The CDR3 region has the DNA TGTGCCGTGGGGCAGTCAACAGATACGCAGTATTTT. Translation: CAVGQSTDTQYF. This chain joins TRBV12-3 or TRBV12-4 and TRBJ2-3, with D perhaps TRBD1 (5 bases). V lost 11 bases to trimming and J lost 3 bases, with 12 bases between them. The CDR3 sequence is 12 residues long.

This clone has a single count. The chain combines TRBV4-1 with TRBJ1-1, with 10 positions matching TRBD1. This CDR3 comprises 16 residues. CDR1 is MGHRA and CDR2 is YSYEKL in the germline V gene. Trimming took 3 bases from V and 0 from J; bases not matched to a gene: 4. CDR3 sequence reads: CASSHGDRGMNTEAFF. CDR3 nucleotide sequence: TGCGCCAGCAGCCACGGGGACAGGGGAATGAACACTGAAGCTTTCTTT.

This clone came up a few times. The chain recombines TRBV28 with TRBJ1-2, with D unresolved. The CDR3 loop spans 12 amino acids. Between the trimmed V and J ends, which lost 7 bases and 4 bases, there was a span of 10 bases. CDR1 is MDHEN, CDR2 SYDVKM, per germline. Written as DNA, the CDR3 is TGTGCCAGCACCCCCGGACTCTATGGCTACACCTTC. Translation: CASTPGLYGYTF.

This clone was found a few times. The chain carries TRBV11-2 and TRBJ1-2; no reliable D call. Germline CDR1 reads SGHAT; CDR2 reads FQNNGV. Deletions cut 3 bases from V and 0 bases from J, with 11 bases between. This CDR3 region has 15 residues. The CDR3, as DNA: TGTGCCAGCAGCTTGGCAGACCAAGCTAACTATGGCTACACCTTC. Amino acids: CASSLADQANYGYTF.

The chain recombines TRBV7-8 with TRBJ1-1; D perhaps matches TRBD1 (6 bases). The CDR3 covers 13 residues. Per germline, CDR1 SGHVS and CDR2 FQNEAQ. V was cut by 5 bases and J by 3 bases, with 10 bases left in between. This CDR3 is CASSQDSDTEAFF. The CDR3 DNA reads TGTGCCAGCAGCCAGGACAGTGACACTGAAGCTTTCTTT.

V gene TRBV6-1 combines with J gene TRBJ1-2; the D is unclear. V dropped 3 bases and J dropped 2 bases, with 7 bases sitting between them. Germline values: CDR1 MNHNS, CDR2 SASEGT. There are 13 residues in the CDR3. CDR3 region: CASSDSPNYGYTF. The CDR3 bases are TGTGCCAGCAGTGACAGCCCCAACTATGGCTACACCTTC.

The chain combines TRBV19 with TRBJ2-7, with 8 positions matching TRBD1. The CDR3 is made up of 14 amino acids. CDR1 and CDR2 (germline): LNHDA, SQIVND (reference sequence). The ends lost 7 bases at V and 0 bases at J; junction bases unmatched: 5. DNA of the CDR3: TGTGCCAGTAAGGACAGGGCTGGCTCCTACGAGCAGTACTTC. Its translation: CASKDRAGSYEQYF.

This clone appeared a single time. The chain links TRBV6-6 to TRBJ2-1; TRBD1 or TRBD2 may be the D gene (5 bases each). Germline CDR1 is MNHNY and CDR2 is SVGAGI (reference sequence). Trimming pared 5 bases from V and 9 bases from J, leaving 29 bases between. CDR3 length: 18 amino acids. The CDR3 here is CASSPLAPSRGALGEQFF. CDR3 sequence (DNA): TGTGCCAGCAGTCCCCTGGCCCCAAGTAGGGGAGCCTTGGGTGAGCAGTTCTTC.

V usage is TRBV3-1 (or the pseudogene TRBV3-2) and J usage is TRBJ1-3; D possibly corresponds to TRBD1 (6 bases). The CDR3 sequence is 15 residues long. CDR1 and CDR2 (germline): LGHDT, YNNKEL (reference sequence). The V end lost 4 bases, the J end lost 6 bases, and 16 bases lay between the germline ends. This chain's CDR3 is CASSPSAGAENTIYF. For the CDR3, the DNA is TGTGCCAGCAGCCCGTCAGCGGGGGCGGAAAACACCATATATTTT.

The V gene is TRBV5-6, the J gene TRBJ2-1; D is perhaps TRBD1 (7 bases). Germline loops: CDR1 SGHDT, CDR2 YYEEEE. This CDR3 has 15 residues. Trimming left V 0 bases short and J 3 bases short, with 10 bases between. The CDR3 loop is CASSLDQGGYNEQFF. DNA of the CDR3: TGTGCCAGCAGCTTGGATCAGGGGGGCTACAATGAGCAGTTCTTC.

V is TRBV4-3 and J is TRBJ1-5; D ambiguous. The V gene's germline CDR1 is LGHNA and CDR2 YSLEER. CDR3 size: 16 residues. With 0 bases removed from V and 5 bases from J, the gap between germline ends came to 14 bases. CDR3 in amino acids: CASSQDLGSVDQPQHF. CDR3 nucleotides: TGCGCCAGCAGCCAAGACCTGGGGTCGGTGGATCAGCCCCAGCATTTT.

The chain uses TRBV24-1 and TRBJ1-1; 7 nucleotides agree with TRBD1. Germline-derived CDR1 and CDR2 are KGHDR and SFDVKD. Trimming at V came to 4 bases and at J to 0 bases, leaving 4 bases not matched to a gene. This CDR3 contains 15 residues. CDR3 protein: CATSEDREMNTEAFF. The CDR3 DNA is TGTGCCACCAGTGAAGACAGGGAGATGAACACTGAAGCTTTCTTT.

The chain carries TRBV24-1 and TRBJ2-1; the match to TRBD2 covers 10 bases. This CDR3 has 14 amino acids. CDR1 is KGHDR and CDR2 is SFDVKD in the germline V gene. V was clipped by 5 bases and J by 6 bases; unmatched bases: 3. In nucleotides, the CDR3 is TGTGCCACCAGTGGGACTAGCGGCTTCAATGAGCAGTTCTTC. It encodes CATSGTSGFNEQFF.